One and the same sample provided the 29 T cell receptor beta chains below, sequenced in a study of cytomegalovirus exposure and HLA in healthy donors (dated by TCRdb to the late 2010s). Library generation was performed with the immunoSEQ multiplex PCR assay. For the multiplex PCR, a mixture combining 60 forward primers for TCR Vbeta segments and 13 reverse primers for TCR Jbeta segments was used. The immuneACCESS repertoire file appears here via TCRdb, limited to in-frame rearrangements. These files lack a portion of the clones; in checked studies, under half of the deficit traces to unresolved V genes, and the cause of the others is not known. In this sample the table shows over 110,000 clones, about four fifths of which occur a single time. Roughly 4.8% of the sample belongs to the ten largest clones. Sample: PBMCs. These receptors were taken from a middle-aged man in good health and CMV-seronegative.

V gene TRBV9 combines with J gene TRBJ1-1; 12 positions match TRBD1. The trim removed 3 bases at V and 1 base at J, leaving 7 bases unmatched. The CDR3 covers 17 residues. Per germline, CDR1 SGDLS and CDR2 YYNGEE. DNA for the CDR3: TGTGCCAGCAGCGGCCGGGACAGGGGGCTTGGGAACACTGAAGCTTTCTTT. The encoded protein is CASSGRDRGLGNTEAFF.

CDR3 DNA sequence: TGTGCCAGCAGCTCAGGACAGGGGCCAGCCTACGAGCAGTACTTC. Its protein is CASSSGQGPAYEQYF. This rearrangement joins TRBV11-2 to TRBJ2-7; 9 nucleotides agree with TRBD1. The CDR3 runs 15 residues. Trimming cost V 4 bases and J 2 bases; bases outside gene matches: 6. In germline, CDR1 is SGHAT, CDR2 FQNNGV.

This chain's CDR3 is CASSSADSEAFF. The CDR3 coding sequence is TGTGCCAGCAGTTCCGCGGACAGTGAAGCTTTCTTT. This chain uses TRBV6-5 with TRBJ1-1; possibly TRBD1 for D (6 bases). Germline V CDR1 and CDR2: MNHEY, SVGAGI. The CDR3 has 12 amino acids. V was clipped by 4 bases and J by 7 bases, with 10 bases between them.

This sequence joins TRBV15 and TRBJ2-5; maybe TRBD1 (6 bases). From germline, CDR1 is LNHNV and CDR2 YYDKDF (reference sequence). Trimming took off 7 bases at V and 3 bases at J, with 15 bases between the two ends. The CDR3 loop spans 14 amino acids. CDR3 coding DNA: TGTGCCACCACCCCTGGGGGCGGTGAAGAGACCCAGTACTTC. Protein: CATTPGGGEETQYF.

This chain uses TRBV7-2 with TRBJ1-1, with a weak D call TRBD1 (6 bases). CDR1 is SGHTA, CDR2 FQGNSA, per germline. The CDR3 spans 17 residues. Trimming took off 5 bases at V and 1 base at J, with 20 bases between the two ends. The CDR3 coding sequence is TGTGCCAGCAGCACACGGGGCAGGGGCAGGCCGAACACTGAAGCTTTCTTT. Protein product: CASSTRGRGRPNTEAFF.

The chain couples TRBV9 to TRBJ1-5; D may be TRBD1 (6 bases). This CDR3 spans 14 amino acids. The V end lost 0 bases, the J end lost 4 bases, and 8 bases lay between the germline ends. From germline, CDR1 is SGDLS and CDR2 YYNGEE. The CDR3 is CASSVGDTNQPQHF. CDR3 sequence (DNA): TGTGCCAGCAGCGTAGGGGACACGAATCAGCCCCAGCATTTT.

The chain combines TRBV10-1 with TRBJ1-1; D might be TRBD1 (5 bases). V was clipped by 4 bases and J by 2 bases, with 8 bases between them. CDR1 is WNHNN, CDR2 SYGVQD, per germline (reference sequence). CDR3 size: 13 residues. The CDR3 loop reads CASSVDINTEAFF. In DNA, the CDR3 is TGCGCCAGCAGTGTGGACATCAACACTGAAGCTTTCTTT.

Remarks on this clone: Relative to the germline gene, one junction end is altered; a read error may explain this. The CDR3 sequence is CAGSFRGSGTGELFF. The DNA for the CDR3 is TGTGCCGGCAGCTTCCGAGGGTCCGGCACCGGGGAGCTGTTTTTT. This chain joins TRBV5-6 and TRBJ2-2, with D possibly being TRBD2 (5 bases). Germline CDR1 and CDR2: SGHDT and YYEEEE. The CDR3 has 15 residues.

CDR3 sequence reads: CASNRGAEKLFF. Here the CDR3 DNA reads TGTGCCAGCAACAGGGGAGCTGAAAAACTGTTTTTT. This chain joins TRBV5-6 and TRBJ1-4; 7 bases align to TRBD1. Germline CDR1 reads SGHDT; CDR2 reads YYEEEE. The CDR3 is 12 residues long. V lost 6 bases, J lost 7 bases, and 3 bases stayed unmatched. Supplemented by reference TRBV5-6 and TRBJ1-4, the full variable domain reads DAGVTQSPTHLIKTRGQQVTLRCSPKSGHDTVSWYQQALGQGPQFIFQYYEEEERQRGNFPDRFSGHQFPNYSSELNVNALLLGDSALYLCASNRGAEKLFFGSGTQLSVL.

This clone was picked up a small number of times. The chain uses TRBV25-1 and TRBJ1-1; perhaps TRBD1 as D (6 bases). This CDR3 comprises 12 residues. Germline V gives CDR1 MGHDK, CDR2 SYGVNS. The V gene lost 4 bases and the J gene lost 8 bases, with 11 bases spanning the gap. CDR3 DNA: TGTGCCAGCAGTGGTCCCGGGACAGAAGCTTTCTTT. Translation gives CASSGPGTEAFF.

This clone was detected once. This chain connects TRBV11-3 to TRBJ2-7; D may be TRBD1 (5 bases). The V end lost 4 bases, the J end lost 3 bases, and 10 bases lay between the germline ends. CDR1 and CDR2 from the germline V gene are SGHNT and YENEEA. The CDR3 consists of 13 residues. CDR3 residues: CASSSRGFYEQYF. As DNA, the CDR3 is TGTGCCAGCAGCTCTAGGGGCTTCTACGAGCAGTACTTC. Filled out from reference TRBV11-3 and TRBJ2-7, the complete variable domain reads EAGVVQSPRYKIIEKKQPVAFWCNPISGHNTLYWYLQNLGQGPELLIRYENEEAVDDSQLPKDRFSAERLKGVDSTLKIQPAELGDSAVYLCASSSRGFYEQYFGPGTRLTVT.

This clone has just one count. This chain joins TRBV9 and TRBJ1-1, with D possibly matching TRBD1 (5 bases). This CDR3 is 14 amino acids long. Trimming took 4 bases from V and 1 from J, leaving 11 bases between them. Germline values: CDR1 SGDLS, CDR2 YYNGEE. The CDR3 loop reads CASSLRGGNTEAFF. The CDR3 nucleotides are TGTGCCAGCAGCCTACGCGGGGGGAACACTGAAGCTTTCTTT.

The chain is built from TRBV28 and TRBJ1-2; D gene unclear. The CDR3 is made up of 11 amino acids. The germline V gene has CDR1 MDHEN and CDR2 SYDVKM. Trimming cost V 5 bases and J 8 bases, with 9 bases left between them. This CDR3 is CASSTSDGYTF. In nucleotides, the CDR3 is TGTGCCAGCAGTACCAGCGACGGCTACACCTTC.

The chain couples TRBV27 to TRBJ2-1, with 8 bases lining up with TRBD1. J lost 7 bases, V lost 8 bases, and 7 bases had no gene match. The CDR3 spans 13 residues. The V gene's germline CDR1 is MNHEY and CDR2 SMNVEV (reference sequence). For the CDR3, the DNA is TGTGCCAGCTCCGACAGGGGCCAAAATGAGCAGTTCTTC. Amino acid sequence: CASSDRGQNEQFF.

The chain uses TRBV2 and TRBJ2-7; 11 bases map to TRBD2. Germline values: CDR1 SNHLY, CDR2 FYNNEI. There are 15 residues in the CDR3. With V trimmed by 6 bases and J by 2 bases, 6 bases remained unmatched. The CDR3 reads CASRDRLAGTYEQYF. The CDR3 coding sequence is TGTGCCAGCAGAGATAGACTAGCGGGAACCTACGAGCAGTACTTC.

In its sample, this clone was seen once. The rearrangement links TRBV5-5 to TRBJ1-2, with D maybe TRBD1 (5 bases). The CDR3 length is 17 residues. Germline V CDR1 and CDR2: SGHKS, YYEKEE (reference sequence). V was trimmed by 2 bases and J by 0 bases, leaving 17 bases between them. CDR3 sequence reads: CASSFYRRGLANYGYTF. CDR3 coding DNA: TGTGCCAGCAGCTTCTATCGAAGGGGACTCGCTAACTATGGCTACACCTTC.

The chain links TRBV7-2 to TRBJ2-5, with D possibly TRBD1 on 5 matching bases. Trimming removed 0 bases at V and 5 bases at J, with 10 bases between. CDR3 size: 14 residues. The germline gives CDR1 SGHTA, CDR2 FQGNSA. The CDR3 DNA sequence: TGTGCCAGCAGCTTAGCATTACAGGCGGAGACCCAGTACTTC. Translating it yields CASSLALQAETQYF.

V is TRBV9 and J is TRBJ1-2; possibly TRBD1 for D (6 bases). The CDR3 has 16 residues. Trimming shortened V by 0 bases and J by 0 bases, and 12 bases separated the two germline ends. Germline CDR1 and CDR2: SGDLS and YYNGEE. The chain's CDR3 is CASSVAVGGPNYGYTF. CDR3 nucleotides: TGTGCCAGCAGCGTAGCTGTGGGGGGGCCTAACTATGGCTACACCTTC.

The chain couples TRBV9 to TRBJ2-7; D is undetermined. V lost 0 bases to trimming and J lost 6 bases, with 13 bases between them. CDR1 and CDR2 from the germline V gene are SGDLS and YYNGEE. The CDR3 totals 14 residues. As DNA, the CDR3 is TGTGCCAGCAGCGTAGGAGTAATCGATTCCGAGCAGTACTTC. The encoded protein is CASSVGVIDSEQYF.

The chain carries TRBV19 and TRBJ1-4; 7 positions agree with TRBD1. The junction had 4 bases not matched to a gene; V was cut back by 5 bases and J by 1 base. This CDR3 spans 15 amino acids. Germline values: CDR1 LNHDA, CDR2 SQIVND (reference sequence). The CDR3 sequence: CASSFRQGTNEKLFF. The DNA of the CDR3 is TGTGCCAGTAGTTTCCGACAGGGAACTAATGAAAAACTGTTTTTT.

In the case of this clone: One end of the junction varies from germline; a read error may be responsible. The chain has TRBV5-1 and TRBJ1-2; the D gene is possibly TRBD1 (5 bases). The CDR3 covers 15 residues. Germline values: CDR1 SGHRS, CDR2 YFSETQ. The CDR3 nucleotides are TGCGCCAGCAGCTCAAACACAGGATCTAACTATGGCTACCCCTTC. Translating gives CASSSNTGSNYGYPF.

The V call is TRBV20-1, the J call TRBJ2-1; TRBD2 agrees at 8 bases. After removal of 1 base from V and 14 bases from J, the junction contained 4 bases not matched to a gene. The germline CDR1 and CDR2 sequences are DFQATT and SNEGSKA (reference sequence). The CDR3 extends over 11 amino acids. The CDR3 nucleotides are TGCAGTGCTAGAGCCGGGACTAGAAAGTTCTTC. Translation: CSARAGTRKFF.

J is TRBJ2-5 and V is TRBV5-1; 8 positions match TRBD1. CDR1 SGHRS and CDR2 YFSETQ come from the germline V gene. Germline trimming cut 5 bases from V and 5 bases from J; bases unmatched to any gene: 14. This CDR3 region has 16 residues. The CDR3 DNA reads TGCGCCAGCAGACGTTGGACAGGGACTTCGTCGGAGACCCAGTACTTC. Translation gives CASRRWTGTSSETQYF.

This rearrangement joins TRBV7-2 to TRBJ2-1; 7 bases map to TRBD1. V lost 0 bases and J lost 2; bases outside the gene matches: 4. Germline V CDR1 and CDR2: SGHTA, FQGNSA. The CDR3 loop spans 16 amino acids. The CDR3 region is CASSLAGTVTYNEQFF. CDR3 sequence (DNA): TGTGCCAGCAGCTTAGCCGGGACAGTCACCTACAATGAGCAGTTCTTC.

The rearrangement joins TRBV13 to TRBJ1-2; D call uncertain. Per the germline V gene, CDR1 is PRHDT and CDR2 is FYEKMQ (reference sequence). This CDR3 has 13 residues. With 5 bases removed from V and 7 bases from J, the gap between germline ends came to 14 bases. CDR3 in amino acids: CASSQRGWSGYTF. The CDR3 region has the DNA TGTGCCAGCAGCCAGAGAGGGTGGAGTGGCTACACCTTC.

The CDR3 region is CASSEVVTGTGEAFF. CDR3 DNA sequence: TGTGCCAGCAGTGAAGTGGTGACAGGGACCGGTGAAGCTTTCTTT. J is TRBJ1-1 and V is TRBV2, with 7 bases aligning to TRBD1. The trim removed 1 base at V and 7 bases at J, leaving 9 bases unmatched. Looked up from germline, CDR1 is SNHLY and CDR2 is FYNNEI. The CDR3 loop spans 15 amino acids. Drawing the rest from reference TRBV2 and TRBJ1-1, the complete variable domain is EPEVTQTPSHQVTQMGQEVILRCVPISNHLYFYWYRQILGQKVEFLVSFYNNEISEKSEIFDDQFSVERPDGSNFTLKIRSTKLEDSAMYFCASSEVVTGTGEAFFGQGTRLTVV.

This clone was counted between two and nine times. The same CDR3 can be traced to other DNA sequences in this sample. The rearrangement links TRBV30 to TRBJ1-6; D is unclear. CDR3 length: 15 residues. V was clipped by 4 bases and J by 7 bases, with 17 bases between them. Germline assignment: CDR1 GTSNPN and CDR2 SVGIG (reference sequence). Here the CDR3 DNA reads TGTGCCTGGACCAGGTCCCTAATAACGAATTCACCCCTCCACTTT. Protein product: CAWTRSLITNSPLHF.

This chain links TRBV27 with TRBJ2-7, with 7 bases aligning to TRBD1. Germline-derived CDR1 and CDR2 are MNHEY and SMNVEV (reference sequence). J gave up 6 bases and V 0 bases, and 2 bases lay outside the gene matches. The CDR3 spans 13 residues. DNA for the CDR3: TGTGCCAGCAGTTTATCGACAGGGACCGAGCAGTACTTC. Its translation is CASSLSTGTEQYF.

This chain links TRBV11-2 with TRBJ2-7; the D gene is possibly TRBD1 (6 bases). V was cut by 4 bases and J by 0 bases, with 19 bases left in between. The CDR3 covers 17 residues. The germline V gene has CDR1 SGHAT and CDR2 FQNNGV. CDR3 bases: TGTGCCAGCAGCTCTCCAGACCTCGGGACATTCTCCTACGAGCAGTACTTC. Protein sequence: CASSSPDLGTFSYEQYF.